This T cell receptor (beta chain) comes out of a study of OX40 agonist ivuxolimab in advanced cancers. Clones were read by immunoSEQ multiplex PCR, and TCRdb kept only the in-frame ones, dropping some. Altogether about 62,000 clones are present, approximately 92% being singletons, with the ten largest covering 0.62%. The timepoints at which blood was sampled were baseline, cycle 4 day 1, and cycle 7 day 1. The CDR3 is 12 residues long. V lost 3 bases, J lost 1 base, and 1 base lay in between. Germline V gene data show CDR1 as LGHNA and CDR2 as YNFKEQ. The receptor was derived from an adult with an advanced solid tumor such as melanoma, head and neck, liver or kidney cancer. Material: CD4+ or CD8+ T cells sorted from blood, obtained in a trial of the OX40 agonist ivuxolimab. The chain couples TRBV4-2 to TRBJ2-4; no clear D. Here the CDR3 reads CASSQAKNIQYF. The DNA for the CDR3 is TGTGCCAGCAGCCAGGCCAAAAACATTCAGTACTTC.